Sequencing of this T cell receptor (beta chain) was carried out in a study of blood T cell repertoires in COVID-19. Profiling relied on immunoSEQ multiplex PCR, and the TCRdb table lists in-frame clones only, not all of them. This sample has around 150,000 clones, with roughly 80% found just once. The CDR3 sequence is 14 residues long. Trimming shortened V by 5 bases and J by 4 bases, and 12 bases separated the two germline ends. Per germline, CDR1 MNHEY and CDR2 SVGAGI. This clonotype originated in a man between 50 and 59 years old with acute or convalescent COVID-19. This chain connects TRBV6-5 to TRBJ2-1; a weak D match, TRBD1 (8 bases). The sequencing sample was made of peripheral blood. CDR3 DNA: TGTGCCAGCAGTACAGGGGGGGGATACAATGAGCAGTTCTTC. This translates into CASSTGGGYNEQFF.